The 24 T cell receptor beta chains given below trace back to one sample, sequenced in a study of post-analysis software for immune sequencing data. General study findings and limits: Patients had higher frequencies than controls of about five TRBV segments, including TRBV5-6, TRBV5-1 and TRBV20-1.

Unique-molecular-identifier-tagged TCR beta cDNA libraries were used. TCRdb passed the PCR reads through MiXCR, listing each CDR3 protein once. The table lists about 500,000 distinct CDR3 sequences, over 35% of them singletons. Their cognate antigens are unknown. The sample was blood. The receptors here all came from a girl aged 10 to 17 with multiple sclerosis.

This clonotype was counted between two and nine times. This chain connects TRBV28 to TRBJ1-5; unclear D gene. Trimming stripped 6 bases from V and 4 bases from J, with 19 bases between. The V gene's germline CDR1 is MDHEN and CDR2 SYDVKM. The CDR3 totals 16 residues. The CDR3 bases are TGTGCCAGCAGCCTCGACCGAGGGTATCGGAATCAGCCCCAGCATTTT. This encodes CASSLDRGYRNQPQHF. The entire variable domain, with the rest obtained from reference TRBV28 and TRBJ1-5, is as follows: DVKVTQSSRYLVKRTGEKVFLECVQDMDHENMFWYRQDPGLGLRLIYFSYDVKMKEKGDIPEGYSVSREKKERFSLILESASTNQTSMYLCASSLDRGYRNQPQHFGDGTRLSIL.

J is TRBJ1-6 and V is TRBV20-1; 7 nucleotides agree with TRBD1. Germline V gene lookup returns CDR1 DFQATT and CDR2 SNEGSKA (reference sequence). V gave up 3 bases and J gave up 6 bases; unmatched junction bases: 2. The CDR3 is 13 amino acids. CDR3 residues: CSASGTANSPLHF. The CDR3 nucleotides read TGCAGTGCTAGTGGGACAGCTAATTCACCCCTCCACTTT.

The rearrangement uses TRBV20-1 and TRBJ2-7, with 7 bases fitting TRBD2. V lost 3 bases, J lost 2 bases, and 4 bases stayed unmatched. The CDR3 is made up of 13 amino acids. Germline assignment: CDR1 DFQATT and CDR2 SNEGSKA (reference sequence). The chain's CDR3 is CSASSAGAYEQYF. The CDR3 DNA is TGCAGTGCTAGCAGTGCGGGGGCCTACGAGCAGTACTTC.

This clonotype has just a few counts. The V call is TRBV9, the J call TRBJ2-5; 7 nucleotides agree with TRBD2. V lost 0 bases, J lost 7 bases, and 9 bases stayed unmatched. This CDR3 is built from 15 residues. Germline V lookup: CDR1 SGDLS, CDR2 YYNGEE. DNA of the CDR3: TGTGCCAGCAGCGTAGGACTAGCAGAGGTGGCGACCCAGTACTTC. Amino acids: CASSVGLAEVATQYF.

V gene TRBV5-1 combines with J gene TRBJ2-1, with D perhaps TRBD1 (5 bases). V lost 3 bases and J lost 7, with 14 bases in between. Germline V gene lookup returns CDR1 SGHRS and CDR2 YFSETQ. The CDR3 has 14 amino acids. In DNA form, the CDR3 reads TGCGCCAGCAGCTCCCAGGGTTTGGGGAATGAGCAGTTCTTC. Translated, it gives CASSSQGLGNEQFF.

The chain joins TRBV12-3 or TRBV12-4 to TRBJ1-2; no definite D call. The CDR3 length is 13 residues. V gave up 6 bases and J gave up 4 bases, with 12 bases separating them. In DNA form, the CDR3 reads TGTGCCAGCAGGAAACCGGGTATCTATGGCTACACCTTC. It is translated as CASRKPGIYGYTF.

In this sample, this clonotype turned up a few times. The rearrangement uses TRBV12-3 or TRBV12-4 and TRBJ2-3; D is tentatively TRBD1 or TRBD2 (5 bases each). V was clipped by 4 bases and J by 2 bases, with 13 bases between them. The CDR3 length is 15 residues. CDR3 DNA: TGTGCCAGCAGTTCCAGGGACGGGAACACAGATACGCAGTATTTT. Translation gives CASSSRDGNTDTQYF.

The gene calls are TRBV20-1 and TRBJ2-3; TRBD1 agrees at 8 bases. Germline V CDR1 and CDR2: DFQATT, SNEGSKA (reference sequence). The V gene end was trimmed by 3 bases and the J gene end by 3 bases; junction bases not matched to a gene: 8. The CDR3 spans 15 residues. The CDR3 nucleotides read TGCAGTGCTAGCGAGGCGACAGGGGTAACAGATACGCAGTATTTT. It codes for CSASEATGVTDTQYF.

The chain combines TRBV6-1 with TRBJ2-1; 13 bases match TRBD2. This CDR3 contains 17 residues. With V trimmed by 2 bases and J by 7 bases, 8 bases remained unmatched. Germline V CDR1 and CDR2: MNHNS, SASEGT. CDR3 in DNA: TGTGCCAGCAGTGAAACCCGGACTAGCGGGAGAGGTAATGAGCAGTTCTTC. It codes for CASSETRTSGRGNEQFF.

In this sample, this clonotype turned up a few times. The V call is TRBV20-1, the J call TRBJ2-3, with D unresolved. The CDR3 is made up of 12 amino acids. V was shortened by 3 bases and J by 2 bases, with 6 bases between the two germline ends. Germline lookup yields CDR1 DFQATT and CDR2 SNEGSKA (reference sequence). CDR3 amino acids: CSARPYTDTQYF. The CDR3 DNA reads as TGCAGTGCTAGGCCCTACACAGATACGCAGTATTTT.

The chain is built from TRBV7-2 and TRBJ2-3; 13 nucleotides align to TRBD2. The germline CDR1 and CDR2 sequences are SGHTA and FQGNSA. V shed 2 bases, J shed 2 bases, and the junction held 7 bases outside the gene matches. CDR3 length: 18 residues. Here the CDR3 reads CASSLWTSGRGDTDTQYF. DNA of the CDR3: TGTGCCAGCAGCTTATGGACTAGCGGGAGAGGGGACACAGATACGCAGTATTTT.

V is TRBV6-8 and J is TRBJ1-5; 7 bases are a match to TRBD1. Germline values: CDR1 MNHGY, CDR2 SAAAGT. The CDR3 runs to 19 residues. The junction had 13 bases not matched to a gene; V was cut back by 2 bases and J by 0 bases. CDR3: CASSYPGQSRTYSNQPQHF. In DNA form, the CDR3 reads TGTGCCAGCAGTTACCCGGGACAGAGCCGGACATATAGCAATCAGCCCCAGCATTTT.

The J gene is TRBJ2-3, the V gene TRBV5-1, with 11 positions matching TRBD1. CDR1 SGHRS and CDR2 YFSETQ come from the germline V gene. After removal of 0 bases from V and 4 bases from J, the junction contained 7 bases not matched to a gene. This CDR3 is built from 17 residues. The CDR3 spells CASSLVGGTGGPDTQYF. As DNA, the CDR3 is TGCGCCAGCAGCTTGGTCGGCGGGACAGGGGGTCCAGATACGCAGTATTTT.

This sequence joins TRBV5-5 and TRBJ1-1, with TRBD1 as a possible D gene (5 bases). The CDR3 is 15 amino acids. V lost 4 bases, J lost 1 base, and 14 bases lay in between. The germline V gene has CDR1 SGHKS and CDR2 YYEKEE (reference sequence). CDR3 residues: CASSLAPGTNTEAFF. The CDR3 bases are TGTGCCAGCAGCCTGGCCCCGGGGACGAACACTGAAGCTTTCTTT. Drawing the rest from reference TRBV5-5 and TRBJ1-1, the complete variable domain is DAGVTQSPTHLIKTRGQQVTLRCSPISGHKSVSWYQQVLGQGPQFIFQYYEKEERGRGNFPDRFSARQFPNYSSELNVNALLLGDSALYLCASSLAPGTNTEAFFGQGTRLTVV.

The chain recombines TRBV5-6 with TRBJ2-1; no firm D call. Trimming removed 2 bases at V and 0 bases at J, with 18 bases between. The germline V gene has CDR1 SGHDT and CDR2 YYEEEE. The CDR3 totals 18 residues. The CDR3 DNA reads TGTGCCAGCAGCTTTCTAGGTGTCGTGGGTTCCTCCTACAATGAGCAGTTCTTC. It yields the protein CASSFLGVVGSSYNEQFF.

The J gene is TRBJ2-1, the V gene TRBV20-1; D is unclear. Germline CDR1 and CDR2: DFQATT and SNEGSKA (reference sequence). V lost 5 bases and J lost 1, with 12 bases in between. The CDR3 contains 14 residues. CDR3 sequence reads: CSAHLKGSYNEQFF. The CDR3, as DNA: TGCAGTGCTCACCTCAAGGGTTCCTACAATGAGCAGTTCTTC.

This chain links TRBV9 with TRBJ2-7; D may be TRBD1 (6 bases). This CDR3 region has 15 residues. CDR1 SGDLS and CDR2 YYNGEE come from the germline V gene. Between the trimmed V and J ends, which lost 2 bases and 2 bases, there was a span of 14 bases. For the CDR3, the DNA is TGTGCCAGCAGCGTCGGACAGACTTCCACCTACGAGCAGTACTTC. It translates to CASSVGQTSTYEQYF.

This clonotype appeared a single time. The chain links TRBV12-3 or TRBV12-4 to TRBJ2-4; D is unclear. V dropped 1 base and J dropped 13 bases, with 20 bases sitting between them. This CDR3 contains 15 residues. CDR3 in DNA: TGTGCCAGCAGTTTAGTCGGCGGACCCTCGGATGAGCAGTACTTC. Protein: CASSLVGGPSDEQYF.

This clonotype was found a few times. V is TRBV29-1 and J is TRBJ1-5; 11 bases line up with TRBD1. V shed 7 bases, J shed 6 bases, and the junction held 5 bases outside the gene matches. This CDR3 has 13 residues. Looked up from germline, CDR1 is SQVTM and CDR2 is ANQGSEA. The CDR3 nucleotides are TGCAGCGCAGGACAGGGGGCTAGTCAGCCCCAGCATTTT. It specifies CSAGQGASQPQHF.

V usage is TRBV5-1 and J usage is TRBJ2-4; either TRBD1 or TRBD2 may supply D (5 bases each). CDR1 SGHRS and CDR2 YFSETQ come from the germline V gene. V shed 9 bases and J shed 5 bases, with 15 bases lying between them. CDR3 length: 13 residues. The CDR3 reads CATREGRENIQYF. For the CDR3, the DNA is TGCGCCACCAGAGAGGGGCGAGAAAACATTCAGTACTTC.

This clonotype was observed a handful of times. The genes are TRBV27 and TRBJ1-4; 11 bases fit TRBD1. Germline assignment: CDR1 MNHEY and CDR2 SMNVEV (reference sequence). This CDR3 has 16 amino acids. V lost 6 bases, J lost 5 bases, and 8 bases stayed unmatched. CDR3 DNA sequence: TGTGCCAGCAGGTCAACCGGGACAGGGGGAAATGAAAAACTGTTTTTT. Protein sequence: CASRSTGTGGNEKLFF.

The chain combines TRBV7-9 with TRBJ2-4; D not resolved. The germline V and J ends were trimmed by 5 bases and 1 base, with 18 bases remaining between them. Germline CDR1 reads SEHNR; CDR2 reads FQNEAQ (reference sequence). CDR3 length: 17 amino acids. CDR3 region: CASSPTQSLSAKNIQYF. In DNA, the CDR3 is TGTGCCAGCAGCCCTACACAGAGCTTATCGGCCAAAAACATTCAGTACTTC.

This clonotype was recorded a few times. The chain employs TRBV5-5 and TRBJ2-1; 9 nucleotides align to TRBD2. V shed 0 bases and J 6 bases; nucleotides not matched to a gene: 13. CDR3 size: 18 residues. Germline V gene lookup returns CDR1 SGHKS and CDR2 YYEKEE (reference sequence). CDR3: CASSLEVLGGRASNEQFF. The CDR3 DNA reads as TGTGCCAGCAGCTTGGAAGTTCTGGGCGGGAGGGCCTCCAATGAGCAGTTCTTC.

V is TRBV3-1 and J is TRBJ2-3; D remains unclear. V gave up 4 bases and J gave up 3 bases, with 11 bases separating them. The V gene's germline CDR1 is LGHDT and CDR2 YNNKEL (reference sequence). The CDR3 covers 14 residues. The CDR3 region has the DNA TGTGCCAGCAGCCTTGCGGCCGCGACAGATACGCAGTATTTT. Translated, it gives CASSLAAATDTQYF.